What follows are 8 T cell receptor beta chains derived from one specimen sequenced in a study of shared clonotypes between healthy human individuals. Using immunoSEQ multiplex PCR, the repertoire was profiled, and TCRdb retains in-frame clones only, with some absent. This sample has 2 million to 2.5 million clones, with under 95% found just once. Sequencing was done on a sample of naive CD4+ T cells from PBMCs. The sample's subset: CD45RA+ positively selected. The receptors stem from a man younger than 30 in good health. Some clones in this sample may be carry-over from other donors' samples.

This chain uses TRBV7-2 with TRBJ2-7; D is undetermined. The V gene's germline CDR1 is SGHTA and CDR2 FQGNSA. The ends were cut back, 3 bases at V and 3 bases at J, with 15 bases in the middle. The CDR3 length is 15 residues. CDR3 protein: CASSLAASVGYEQYF. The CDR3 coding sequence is TGTGCCAGCAGCTTGGCCGCCTCGGTGGGCTACGAGCAGTACTTC.

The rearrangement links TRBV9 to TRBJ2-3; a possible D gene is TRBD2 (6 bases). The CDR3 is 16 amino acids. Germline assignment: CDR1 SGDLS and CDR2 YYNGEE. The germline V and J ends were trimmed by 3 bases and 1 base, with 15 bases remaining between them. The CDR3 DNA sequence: TGTGCCAGCAGCGGGAGACTAGGGGCGCGCACAGATACGCAGTATTTT. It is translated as CASSGRLGARTDTQYF.

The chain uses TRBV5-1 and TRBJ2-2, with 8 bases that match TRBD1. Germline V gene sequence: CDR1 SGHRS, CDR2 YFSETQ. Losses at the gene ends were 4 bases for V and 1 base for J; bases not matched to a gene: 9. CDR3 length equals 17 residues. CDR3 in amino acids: CASSPDRGLGNTGELFF. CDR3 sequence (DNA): TGCGCCAGCAGCCCTGACAGGGGCCTCGGGAACACCGGGGAGCTGTTTTTT. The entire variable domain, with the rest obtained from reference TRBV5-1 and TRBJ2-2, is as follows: KAGVTQTPRYLIKTRGQQVTLSCSPISGHRSVSWYQQTPGQGLQFLFEYFSETQRNKGNFPGRFSGRQFSNSRSEMNVSTLELGDSALYLCASSPDRGLGNTGELFFGEGSRLTVL.

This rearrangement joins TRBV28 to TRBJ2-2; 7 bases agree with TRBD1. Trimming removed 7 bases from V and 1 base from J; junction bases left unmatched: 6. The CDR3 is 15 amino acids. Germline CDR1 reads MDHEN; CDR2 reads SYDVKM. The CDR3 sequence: CASNIRQGNTGELFF. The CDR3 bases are TGTGCCAGCAACATCAGACAGGGGAACACCGGGGAGCTGTTTTTT.

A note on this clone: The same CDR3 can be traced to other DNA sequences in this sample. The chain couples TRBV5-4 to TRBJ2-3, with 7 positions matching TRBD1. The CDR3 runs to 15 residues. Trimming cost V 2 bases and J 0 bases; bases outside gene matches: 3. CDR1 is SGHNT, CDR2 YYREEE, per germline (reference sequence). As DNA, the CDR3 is TGTGCCAGCAGCTTAGGGGGCGGTAGCACAGATACGCAGTATTTT. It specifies CASSLGGGSTDTQYF.

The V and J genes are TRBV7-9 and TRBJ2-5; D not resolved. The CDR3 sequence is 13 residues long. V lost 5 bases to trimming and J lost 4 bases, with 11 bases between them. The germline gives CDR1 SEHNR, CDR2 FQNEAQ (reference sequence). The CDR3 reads CASSTLSRETQYF. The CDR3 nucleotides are TGTGCCAGCAGCACCCTGTCCCGAGAGACCCAGTACTTC.

The CDR3 loop is CASSPTSGLAGGAYNEQFF. CDR3 bases: TGTGCCAGCAGCCCTACCTCGGGACTAGCGGGGGGTGCCTACAATGAGCAGTTCTTC. V is TRBV14 and J is TRBJ2-1; 15 bases agree with TRBD2. The germline V gene encodes CDR1 SGHDN and CDR2 FVKESK. This CDR3 has 19 amino acids. Losses at the gene ends were 4 bases for V and 2 bases for J; bases not matched to a gene: 9.

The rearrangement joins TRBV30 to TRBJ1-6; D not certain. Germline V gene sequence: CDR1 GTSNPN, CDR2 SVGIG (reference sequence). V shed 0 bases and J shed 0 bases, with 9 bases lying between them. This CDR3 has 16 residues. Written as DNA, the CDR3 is TGTGCCTGGAGTGTAGGACGGACCTCCTATAATTCACCCCTCCACTTT. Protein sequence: CAWSVGRTSYNSPLHF.